The 13 T cell receptor beta chains given below trace back to one sample, sequenced in a study of shared clonotypes between healthy human individuals. This table comes from immunoSEQ multiplex PCR, and its TCRdb copy is limited to in-frame clones, with some not included. This sample has roughly 2 million clones, with approximately 94% found just once. CD45RO negativity and positive selection for CCR7 defined naive CD8 cells, a population that excluded terminally differentiated effector memory CD45RA+ cells. The sequenced sample consisted of naive CD8+ T cells sorted from blood. The receptors shown here come from a man aged 18 to 30 in good health.

Concerning this clone: The sample carries other DNA sequences with the same CDR3. This chain links TRBV19 with TRBJ2-7; 8 nucleotides line up with TRBD1. This CDR3 contains 14 residues. V trimming: 3 bases; J trimming: 4 bases; junction bases outside the gene matches: 5. Looked up from germline, CDR1 is LNHDA and CDR2 is SQIVND (reference sequence). The CDR3 is CASSIGQGGYEQYF. As DNA, the CDR3 is TGTGCCAGTAGTATTGGACAGGGTGGATACGAGCAGTACTTC.

The chain has TRBV2 and TRBJ1-1; unclear D gene. V was clipped by 8 bases and J by 10 bases, with 8 bases between them. Germline CDR1 SNHLY, CDR2 FYNNEI. CDR3 length: 9 amino acids. Here the CDR3 reads CASPLGAFF. DNA for the CDR3: TGTGCCAGCCCGTTGGGAGCTTTCTTT.

The rearrangement links TRBV4-1 to TRBJ2-1; D possibly corresponds to TRBD1 (5 bases). With 5 bases removed from V and 0 bases from J, the gap between germline ends came to 14 bases. CDR3 length equals 16 residues. From germline, CDR1 is MGHRA and CDR2 YSYEKL. CDR3 DNA: TGCGCCAGCAGCGAACAGGCGGCCAGCTCCTACAATGAGCAGTTCTTC. As protein: CASSEQAASSYNEQFF.

This clone was observed once. The gene calls are TRBV6-5 and TRBJ2-2; maybe TRBD2 (5 bases). CDR1 is MNHEY, CDR2 SVGAGI, per germline. The CDR3 totals 12 residues. Trimming stripped 6 bases from V and 6 bases from J, with 8 bases between. The CDR3 bases are TGTGCCAGCAGGGGAGTTTCCGGGGAGCTGTTTTTT. As protein: CASRGVSGELFF.

The rearrangement links TRBV4-3 to TRBJ1-2; D gene ambiguous. CDR3 size: 14 residues. Germline V gene sequence: CDR1 LGHNA, CDR2 YSLEER. The ends were cut back, 0 bases at V and 5 bases at J, with 10 bases in the middle. The CDR3 DNA is TGCGCCAGCAGCCAAGATTCCGAAGATTATGGCTACACCTTC. Its translation: CASSQDSEDYGYTF.

V is TRBV7-9 and J is TRBJ2-7; no clear D gene. CDR1 is SEHNR, CDR2 FQNEAQ, per germline (reference sequence). The CDR3 sequence is 14 residues long. V gave up 5 bases and J gave up 2 bases, with 13 bases separating them. In DNA, the CDR3 is TGTGCCAGCAGCCAATTGCCAGCCGCCTACGAGCAGTACTTC. Translating gives CASSQLPAAYEQYF. Based on the CDR3 plus reference TRBV7-9 and TRBJ2-7, the full variable domain is DTGVSQNPRHKITKRGQNVTFRCDPISEHNRLYWYRQTLGQGPEFLTYFQNEAQLEKSRLLSDRFSAERPKGSFSTLEIQRTEQGDSAMYLCASSQLPAAYEQYFGPGTRLTVT.

The rearrangement links TRBV27 to TRBJ2-7; perhaps D is TRBD1 or TRBD2 (6 bases each). Trimming pared 0 bases from V and 7 bases from J, leaving 19 bases between. The CDR3 totals 16 residues. The germline V gene has CDR1 MNHEY and CDR2 SMNVEV (reference sequence). The CDR3 is CASSLSPGANEREQYF. The CDR3 nucleotides are TGTGCCAGCAGTTTATCCCCGGGGGCGAATGAGAGGGAGCAGTACTTC.

The V call is TRBV10-2, the J call TRBJ1-4; 7 nucleotides align to TRBD1. The V gene's germline CDR1 is WSHSY and CDR2 SAAADI. This CDR3 spans 14 amino acids. J gave up 8 bases and V 3 bases, and 6 bases lay outside the gene matches. CDR3 amino acids: CASSEQGLREKLFF. CDR3 bases: TGCGCCAGCAGTGAACAGGGGCTTAGGGAAAAACTGTTTTTT.

The chain couples TRBV6-4 to TRBJ2-2, with D unresolved. CDR1 is MRHNA and CDR2 is SNTAGT in the germline V gene. The CDR3 is made up of 12 amino acids. Trimming cost V 0 bases and J 8 bases, with 4 bases left between them. The CDR3 nucleotides are TGTGCCAGCAGTGACTCGTTTGGGGAGCTGTTTTTT. Its translation: CASSDSFGELFF.

This chain uses TRBV27 with TRBJ2-7; possibly TRBD2 for D (5 bases). Germline V gene sequence: CDR1 MNHEY, CDR2 SMNVEV (reference sequence). Trimming cost V 7 bases and J 4 bases, with 17 bases left between them. The CDR3 has 14 residues. CDR3 bases: TGTGCCAGCATGGATTCCGGGGAAAAATACGAGCAGTACTTC. It translates to CASMDSGEKYEQYF.

The chain links TRBV7-9 to TRBJ2-7, with D possibly being TRBD1 (5 bases). Germline lookup yields CDR1 SEHNR and CDR2 FQNEAQ (reference sequence). The CDR3 runs 15 residues. V lost 5 bases and J 2 bases, leaving 16 bases between the germline ends. The CDR3 here is CASSPPMADTYEQYF. CDR3 in DNA: TGTGCCAGCAGCCCCCCAATGGCGGACACCTACGAGCAGTACTTC.

This clone was seen just once. The rearrangement links TRBV5-1 to TRBJ1-1; 12 nucleotides align to TRBD1. CDR3 length: 16 amino acids. Germline-derived CDR1 and CDR2 are SGHRS and YFSETQ. V gave up 7 bases and J gave up 5 bases; unmatched junction bases: 12. In nucleotides, the CDR3 is TGCGCCAGCTTCGATCCGGGACAGGGGGCAGGAACTGAAGCTTTCTTT. This codes for CASFDPGQGAGTEAFF.

The rearrangement uses TRBV6-1 and TRBJ2-7; possible D gene TRBD1, 5 bases. The germline V gene has CDR1 MNHNS and CDR2 SASEGT. CDR3 size: 17 residues. V was trimmed by 4 bases and J by 0 bases, leaving 19 bases between them. CDR3 region: CASSGARGHYTSYEQYF. The CDR3 region has the DNA TGTGCCAGCAGTGGAGCTAGGGGCCATTATACCTCCTACGAGCAGTACTTC.